Listed below are T cell receptor beta chains from one sample, sequenced in a study of T cell repertoires in cytomegalovirus infection. TCRdb redid the calling of the reads with MiXCR, one entry per CDR3 protein. The sample consists of more than 400,000 distinct CDR3 sequences, about 25% of them appearing once. The sample comprised PBMCs. The receptor source for this set is a human donor in good health (CMV status not recorded). Some clones in this sample may be carry-over from other donors' samples. The CDR3 runs from the conserved cysteine through the conserved F or W. A D gene is named only where the DNA matches it firmly. The listing skips clone size in some rows; elsewhere it reads once, few, many or a size class.

CDR3 DNA | CDR3 protein | V gene | clone size | D gene | J gene | CDR3 length
TGTGCCAGCAGCTTAGCGGGCCCCCCGGCCTACAATGAGCAGTTCTTC | CASSLAGPPAYNEQFF | TRBV7-9 | many | - | TRBJ2-1 | 16
TGTGCCAGCAGCTCCCAAACGACTAGCGGGAGATCGAGGCGTCCCTACAATGAGCAGTTCTTC | CASSSQTTSGRSRRPYNEQFF | TRBV11-3 | - | TRBD2 | TRBJ2-1 | 21
TGTGCCAGTAGTATTTATCGCACAGGGGGCCCTCGGAGGCCCCTCCACTTT | CASSIYRTGGPRRPLHF | TRBV19 | - | TRBD1 | TRBJ1-6 | 17
TGTGCCAGCAGATCGGGAGTTTTATCCTACGAGCAGTACTTC | CASRSGVLSYEQYF | TRBV6-1 | - | - | TRBJ2-7 | 14
TGTGCCAGCAGTTCCCAGGGGATCTATGGCTACACCTTC | CASSSQGIYGYTF | TRBV7-6 | few | - | TRBJ1-2 | 13
TGTGCCAGCGGACCCCGACCGATTAGCTCCTACAATGAGCAGTTCTTC | CASGPRPISSYNEQFF | TRBV7-8 | many | - | TRBJ2-1 | 16
TGTGCCAGCAGTTTATCCCTCGTGGGTCAGGGCGGCTACACCTTC | CASSLSLVGQGGYTF | TRBV27 | - | - | TRBJ1-2 | 15
TGCGCCAGCAGCCAAGAAGATGCAGGCGGAAACACCATATATTTT | CASSQEDAGGNTIYF | TRBV4-1 | many | - | TRBJ1-3 | 15
TGTGCCAGCACCATCAAGGGAGGAGGGAACGGGGAGCTGTTTTTT | CASTIKGGGNGELFF | TRBV6-2/TRBV6-3 | - | - | TRBJ2-2 | 15
TGCGCCAGCAGCCAAGTGGTTAGCGGAGGTTACGAGCAGTACTTC | CASSQVVSGGYEQYF | TRBV4-1 | - | - | TRBJ2-7 | 15
TGTGCCAGCAGTTTTTTCGATGAGCAGTTCTTC | CASSFFDEQFF | TRBV12-3/TRBV12-4 | many | - | TRBJ2-1 | 11
TGTGCCAGCAGCTTAGCGCTAGAGGGCTGGCAAACGCAGTATTTT | CASSLALEGWQTQYF | TRBV7-2 | many | - | TRBJ2-3 | 15
TGTGCCAGTAACACGCGAGAGATAGAATATAGCAATCAGCCCCAGCATTTT | CASNTREIEYSNQPQHF | TRBV19 | - | - | TRBJ1-5 | 17
TGTGCCAGCAGGGGTTTACGGGCCTATGGCTACACCTTC | CASRGLRAYGYTF | TRBV27 | - | - | TRBJ1-2 | 13
TGTGCCAGCAGCTTGGGGGCAGGGAGGAATCGACGAACTGAAGCTTTCTTT | CASSLGAGRNRRTEAFF | TRBV5-6 | - | - | TRBJ1-1 | 17
TGCAGTGCTAGAGATGCTCGGGGGATCAACAATGAGCAGTTCTTC | CSARDARGINNEQFF | TRBV20-1 | - | - | TRBJ2-1 | 15
TGTGCCAGCAGGCCGACAGGGGGCCTTGACCCGCTGTTCTTC | CASRPTGGLDPLFF | TRBV27 | few | TRBD1 | TRBJ2-1 | 14
TGTGCCAGCAGTGCTTCAGCGGGAGGACTCCACAATGAGCAGTTCTTC | CASSASAGGLHNEQFF | TRBV12-3/TRBV12-4 | - | TRBD2 | TRBJ2-1 | 16
TGTGCCAGCAGCTTAGGGCAGGCAAGCACAGATACGCAGTATTTT | CASSLGQASTDTQYF | TRBV7-9 | few | - | TRBJ2-3 | 15
TGTGCCAGCAGCTTCACCGGGGAGCTGTTTTTT | CASSFTGELFF | TRBV7-8 | many | - | TRBJ2-2 | 11
TGTGCCCGCAGTATGAGCGGGAGAACAGATACGCAGTATTTT | CARSMSGRTDTQYF | TRBV27 | - | TRBD2 | TRBJ2-3 | 14
TGCAGTGCTAGAGTTCTAGCGGGGGAGTACAATGAGCAGTTCTTC | CSARVLAGEYNEQFF | TRBV20-1 | few | TRBD2 | TRBJ2-1 | 15
TGTGCCAGCAGCCTGGTCATTGGGTCGGGAAAGTTCTTC | CASSLVIGSGKFF | TRBV7-9 | many | - | TRBJ2-1 | 13
TGTGCCACCAGTGATTTGGGGGGCTATGGCTACACCTTC | CATSDLGGYGYTF | TRBV24-1 | few | - | TRBJ1-2 | 13
TGTGCCAGCAGGATCACAGCGTATAGCAATCAGCCCCAGCATTTT | CASRITAYSNQPQHF | TRBV7-2 | many | - | TRBJ1-5 | 15
TGTGCCAGTTCGCAAGGGGTGGGAACCTACGAGCAGTACTTC | CASSQGVGTYEQYF | TRBV7-6 | - | - | TRBJ2-7 | 14
TGTGCCAGCAGCCCAAAAGGTTACAATGAGCAGTTCTTC | CASSPKGYNEQFF | TRBV7-9 | many | - | TRBJ2-1 | 13
TGTGCCAGCAGCTCCTCCCTGACGATGAACACTGAAGCTTTCTTT | CASSSSLTMNTEAFF | TRBV7-2 | many | - | TRBJ1-1 | 15
TGTGCCAGCAGCCTAAACCGGGCCTCGGGTTCACCCCTCCACTTT | CASSLNRASGSPLHF | TRBV11-3 | - | - | TRBJ1-6 | 15
TGCAGCGTGCGGCTAGCGGGAGCGGGCGGAGATACGCAGTATTTT | CSVRLAGAGGDTQYF | TRBV29-1 | - | TRBD2 | TRBJ2-3 | 15
TGTGCCAGCAGCCCGCGAGGTAGCGGGGAGTACAATGAGCAGTTCTTC | CASSPRGSGEYNEQFF | TRBV7-2 | many | TRBD2 | TRBJ2-1 | 16
TGTGCCAGCCACCCCGGGAGGGCAAACTATGGCTACACCTTC | CASHPGRANYGYTF | TRBV27 | few | - | TRBJ1-2 | 14
TGTGCCAGTAGTACCAATAGCGGGAGCTGGCATGAGCAGTTCTTC | CASSTNSGSWHEQFF | TRBV19 | - | TRBD2 | TRBJ2-1 | 15
TGTGCCAGCAGTTCTGTCCTTATAGGGCGCTATGAAAAACTGTTTTTT | CASSSVLIGRYEKLFF | TRBV28 | few | - | TRBJ1-4 | 16
TGTGCCAGCAGTCGATCCCCTACTCCAAGCACAGATACGCAGTATTTT | CASSRSPTPSTDTQYF | TRBV6-1 | few | - | TRBJ2-3 | 16
TGTGCCAGCAGCTCATTCGGGCTGGAGGGCTACACCTTC | CASSSFGLEGYTF | TRBV7-9 | - | - | TRBJ1-2 | 13
TGTGCCAGTAGTATCGGAGGGGCGAACACCGGGGAGCTGTTTTTT | CASSIGGANTGELFF | TRBV19 | - | - | TRBJ2-2 | 15
TGCGCCAGCAGCTTGGCGGGCGAGATGGTATATGAGCAGTTCTTC | CASSLAGEMVYEQFF | TRBV5-1 | many | - | TRBJ2-1 | 15
TGTGCCAGCAGCCAATCCGTTGGTGAGCAGTTCTTC | CASSQSVGEQFF | TRBV14 | few | - | TRBJ2-1 | 12
TGTGCCAGCAGTTACTCGAGAGCAGGCTACAATGAGCAGTTCTTC | CASSYSRAGYNEQFF | TRBV6-5 | - | - | TRBJ2-1 | 15
TGTGCCACCAGCAGAGACCTACGGAGGTCTCCAGCTGAGCAGTTCTTC | CATSRDLRRSPAEQFF | TRBV15 | - | - | TRBJ2-1 | 16
TGTGCCAGCAGTTATGAGGGAGCGGGGACAGATACGCAGTATTTT | CASSYEGAGTDTQYF | TRBV12-3/TRBV12-4 | many | TRBD2 | TRBJ2-3 | 15
TGTGCCAGTAGTGACCGGGACGGGACCTCTGGGGCCAACGTCCTGACTTTC | CASSDRDGTSGANVLTF | TRBV19 | few | - | TRBJ2-6 | 17
TGTGCCAGCAGTTTAAGGGGAATTCAGCCCCAGCATTTT | CASSLRGIQPQHF | TRBV12-3/TRBV12-4 | few | - | TRBJ1-5 | 13
TGTGCCAGCAACCGTTCGGTTAGCGGGAATAAGAATGAGCAGTTCTTC | CASNRSVSGNKNEQFF | TRBV11-1 | once | TRBD2 | TRBJ2-1 | 16
TGTGCCAGCAGTTGGGCAGGCTCTTTACCAGATACGCAGTATTTT | CASSWAGSLPDTQYF | TRBV6-2/TRBV6-3 | - | - | TRBJ2-3 | 15
TGTGCCAGCAGCCAAGAAGCAGGCATCTACGAGCAGTACTTC | CASSQEAGIYEQYF | TRBV4-2 | few | - | TRBJ2-7 | 14
TGTGCCAGCAGTTTACCCAACGAAGGTGAAGCTTTCTTT | CASSLPNEGEAFF | TRBV28 | - | - | TRBJ1-1 | 13
TGTGCCAGCAGCTTAGCGCGGACTAGCGGGAACTACAATGAGCAGTTCTTC | CASSLARTSGNYNEQFF | TRBV7-8 | - | TRBD2 | TRBJ2-1 | 17
TGCAGCACCGAGTCCGGGGGAGCGAACTATGGCTACACCTTC | CSTESGGANYGYTF | TRBV29-1 | - | - | TRBJ1-2 | 14
TGTGCCAGCAGCTTAGATTCCGTTCAGGGGATCGGGACCGGGGAGCTGTTTTTT | CASSLDSVQGIGTGELFF | TRBV7-2 | many | - | TRBJ2-2 | 18
TGTGCCACCAGTGACTTTCCGATCAAATGGACAGGTACAAACACCGGGGAGCTGTTTTTT | CATSDFPIKWTGTNTGELFF | TRBV24-1 | - | TRBD1 | TRBJ2-2 | 20
TGTGCCAGCGGTAGTGGACAGGAGAGATCCGAAAAACTGTTTTTT | CASGSGQERSEKLFF | TRBV2 | few | TRBD1 | TRBJ1-4 | 15
TGTGCCAGCAGTTTGGGCACGGTGAATCAGCCCCAGCATTTT | CASSLGTVNQPQHF | TRBV27 | - | - | TRBJ1-5 | 14
TGTGCCAGCAGCTTAAACAGGGGACTAGCGGATACCTACGAGCAGTACTTC | CASSLNRGLADTYEQYF | TRBV7-2 | many | TRBD2 | TRBJ2-7 | 17